This TCR beta chain was captured in a study of immune heterogeneity within non-small cell lung tumors (dated by TCRdb to 2016 to 2019). Regarding the complete study: By histology, the tumors were several squamous cell carcinomas, 10 non-squamous carcinomas and 1 tumor not otherwise specified. For mutant peptides 8 to 11 amino acids long, netMHCpan-3.0 predicted neoantigen binding to the HLA alleles of each patient. To examine intratumoral immune heterogeneity, the study used whole-exome sequencing, RNA-seq and TCR beta repertoire sequencing on multiple spatially distinct regions of each NSCLC tumor. TCR repertoires were analyzed from roughly 53 tumor loci of approximately 15 patients, whereas transcriptome data were available for only approximately 43 loci from approximately eleven patients. The study at large found these results: High-frequency TCR beta clonotypes were found to be largely distinct between individual patients. A moderate positive correlation (R approximately 0.31), which was statistically significant, linked local T-cell repertoire clonality to local tumor mutational burden. Within a patient, identical dominant CDR3B clonotypes were found to recur across loci, yet unique high-frequency clones were also harbored in different tumor locations.

The TCR template was genomic DNA extracted from bulk tumor tissue, and roughly 600 ng of gDNA was amplified for each sample. During surgery, several biopsies were collected from each primary tumor and placed as far from one another as possible within the tumor mass. The study cohort was described as untreated, and the patients were newly diagnosed NSCLC cases having curative surgery. The donors were roughly 15 patients with newly diagnosed non-small cell lung cancer who were having surgery with curative intent. The resected tumor masses were reviewed by two independent pathologists. Only high-quality DNA and RNA samples were carried forward to sequencing. Compared with the rest of its sample, this clonotype is medium-sized (0.01 to 0.1%). The antigen it binds to is not known. No base-level quality is on record; no much larger clone is a single base apart. CDR1 and CDR2 are drawn from the germline V gene: KGHSH, LQKENI. The junction shows trimming of 2 bases on V and 6 bases on J, plus 8 bases between the germline ends. From its cysteine to its phenylalanine, the CDR3 spans 12 amino acids. CDR3 DNA is the only sequence kept; it has 36 bases, read in frame from the first base.

The TCR beta CDR3 region was amplified with a multiplex PCR system whose first round of 10 cycles used 32 V-gene forward primers and 13 J-gene reverse primers. The first PCR round used a QIAGEN Multiplex PCR Kit, and the primer sequences were filed in Chinese patent CN105087789A. A second PCR round added Illumina universal primers using the Phusion High-Fidelity PCR Kit. TCR libraries were paired-end sequenced at 151 bp read length on the Illumina HiSeq X Ten platform. On the study's bioinformatics: Cutadapt was used to discard reads without multiplex PCR primers, PEAR merged the read pairs, and MiXCR with default settings called the CDR3 regions. Repertoire diversity was assessed by Shannon entropy, and clonality was calculated as one minus the Shannon entropy divided by the ln of the count of productive unique sequences. Clonotypes at a frequency of at least 0.5% were defined as dominant or high-frequency T-cell clones. TCRdb reworked the public reads: Q25 trimming with fastp, MiXCR clone assembly, productive beta chains retained. Rows with one shared CDR3 protein collapse into an entry with the most common genes and DNA. The V and J calls and clone size are TCRdb's, not the authors'. Recorded for this sample are around 2,500 distinct CDR3 sequences; roughly 15% of them occurred a single time. The ten largest clones take up more than 20% of the sample.

Rearrangement joined TRBV18 to TRBJ2-7; no confident D gene assignment can be made. The receptor was derived from a female donor with non-small cell lung cancer. Sequenced: lung tumor tissue. At the DNA level, the sequence is TGTGCCAGCTCACCAACGCTAGGCGAGCAGTACTTC. This is translated as CASSPTLGEQYF.